This T cell receptor (beta chain) was sequenced in a study of T cell repertoires in cytomegalovirus infection. Overall study findings and caveats: Accumulated public TCR beta family frequency recognized individuals carrying CMV together with the relevant HLA.

This clonotype occurred many times. The antigen is unknown. Trimming pared 5 bases from V and 4 bases from J, leaving 14 bases between. The CDR3 spans 14 residues. Germline V gene lookup returns CDR1 SGHVS and CDR2 FNYEAQ. TCRdb re-derived calls from the reads in MiXCR, one entry per CDR3 protein. Of roughly 760,000 distinct CDR3 sequences detected, less than 40% appear once; the ten largest clones hold roughly 2.9%. The sample consisted of PBMCs. The J gene is TRBJ1-2, the V gene TRBV7-6; a weak D match, TRBD1 (6 bases). The sequence derives from a human donor in good health (CMV status not recorded). Some clones in this sample may be carry-over from other donors' samples. The CDR3 region has the DNA TGTGCCAGCAGCCCCGAAGGACAGTTCTATGGCTACACCTTC. This encodes CASSPEGQFYGYTF.